This is a list of T cell receptor beta chains from one sample in a study of blood T cell repertoires in COVID-19. The assay was immunoSEQ multiplex PCR, and TCRdb's table has in-frame clones only and misses some. The sample contains approximately 90,000 clones, over 80% of which appear only once. The sequenced sample consisted of peripheral blood. All receptors derive from a woman of 80 years or more with active or convalescent COVID-19. Each CDR3 is given with its conserved first and last residue. The order of the fields is clone size, D gene, V gene, J gene, CDR3 DNA, CDR3 protein. A D gene is named only where the DNA matches it firmly. Rows may omit the clone size; those that give it use once, few, many or a size class.

>.|.|TRBV28|TRBJ2-3
TGTGCCAGCAGCCCGTGGGGGGTAACAGATACGCAGTATTTT
CASSPWGVTDTQYF
>.|TRBD1|TRBV6-5|TRBJ2-7
TGTGCCAGCAGACGGGACAGAGTTACCTACGAGCAGTACTTC
CASRRDRVTYEQYF
>.|TRBD1|TRBV3-1/TRBV3-2|TRBJ2-1
TGTGCCAGCGTGGACAGGGGGTACAATGAGCAGTTCTTC
CASVDRGYNEQFF
>.|TRBD1|TRBV6-2/TRBV6-3|TRBJ2-1
TGTGCCAGCAGTCAACAGGGGTCCAGCTCCTACAATGAGCAGTTCTTC
CASSQQGSSSYNEQFF
>.|TRBD1|TRBV28|TRBJ2-7
TGTGCCACCCTCACGACAGGGGAGAGGTACGAGCAGTACTTC
CATLTTGERYEQYF
>.|TRBD2|TRBV6-6|TRBJ2-2
TGTGCCAGCAGTTTGTGGGAGGGGACCGGGGAGCTGTTTTTT
CASSLWEGTGELFF
>.|.|TRBV9|TRBJ2-2
TGTGCCAGCAGCCCGACTAGTCTTCGTGAGACCGGGGAGCTGTTTTTT
CASSPTSLRETGELFF
>.|.|TRBV6-5|TRBJ2-1
TGTGCCAGCGGGAATGGGGCCCTTCTTGGGAATGAGCAGTTCTTC
CASGNGALLGNEQFF
>.|TRBD1|TRBV6-5|TRBJ1-3
TGTGCCGGAGGGACAGGGCCGAATGGAAACACCATATATTTT
CAGGTGPNGNTIYF
>.|TRBD1|TRBV5-1|TRBJ2-2
TGCGCCAGCAGCAGTTACCGGGACAGGGAGGGACACCGGGGAGCTGTTTTT
CASSSYRDREGHRGAVF
>.|.|TRBV28|TRBJ2-5
TGTGCCAGCAGTTTAAATTTGAGGGAGACCCAGTACTTC
CASSLNLRETQYF
>.|.|TRBV5-4|TRBJ1-6
TGTGCCAGCACTTTGGACATTGTAGGTTCACCCCTCCACTTT
CASTLDIVGSPLHF
>.|TRBD1|TRBV24-1|TRBJ1-5
TGTGCCACCAGTGACCAAGGGGGCGCGGAGCCCCAGCATTTT
CATSDQGGAEPQHF
>.|TRBD1|TRBV28|TRBJ2-5
TGTGCCAGCAGTCCGACAGGGAAAGAGACCCAGTACTTC
CASSPTGKETQYF
>.|.|TRBV30|TRBJ1-2
TGTGCCTGGAAACCCTGGGGGGGATTCAACTATGGCTACACCTTC
CAWKPWGGFNYGYTF
>.|TRBD1|TRBV27|TRBJ2-2
TGTGCCAGCAGTTTCTGGCAGGTCAGGGGGCGCACCGGGGAGCTGTTTTTT
CASSFWQVRGRTGELFF
>.|.|TRBV5-1|TRBJ1-4
TGCGCCAGCAGCGTGGGACACCAGGTCAATGAAAAACTGTTTTTT
CASSVGHQVNEKLFF
>few|.|TRBV2|TRBJ1-5
TGTGCCAGCAGTGAAAGTACGGGGAGGAGAAGCAATCAGCCCCAGCATTTT
CASSESTGRRSNQPQHF
>.|.|TRBV24-1|TRBJ2-2
TGTGCCACCAGTGAGTGGGGCCGACCCGGGGAGCTGTTTTTT
CATSEWGRPGELFF
>.|TRBD2|TRBV13|TRBJ2-1
TGTGCCAGCACCCCGACTAGCGGGAGAATTGATGAGCAGTTCTTC
CASTPTSGRIDEQFF
>.|TRBD2|TRBV25-1|TRBJ2-7
TGTGCCAGCAGTGTCCCCTTCCCGGGGGGATACGAGCAGTACTTC
CASSVPFPGGYEQYF
>few|.|TRBV19|TRBJ1-1
TGTGCCAGTAGTCTTCAGGGGTTCGCTGAAGCTTTCTTT
CASSLQGFAEAFF
>few|.|TRBV6-1|TRBJ2-2
TGTGCCAGCAGTGAAGCGCTGATGGGGGGAGCGAACACCGGGGAGCTGTTTTTT
CASSEALMGGANTGELFF
>.|TRBD2|TRBV5-1|TRBJ2-7
TGCGCCAGCAGGGTGGCGGGGGTGAGCGAGCAGTACTTC
CASRVAGVSEQYF
>.|TRBD2|TRBV3-1/TRBV3-2|TRBJ2-1
TGTGCCAGCAGCCTCCCACTAGCGGAGAAGTACAATGAGCAGTTCTTC
CASSLPLAEKYNEQFF
>.|.|TRBV6-5|TRBJ1-2
TGTGCCAGCAGTTACTTTCAGCTAGCTAACTATGGCTACACCTTC
CASSYFQLANYGYTF
>.|TRBD1|TRBV7-3|TRBJ1-6
TGTGCCAGCAGTTCTACGGGACAGGGGGATTCACCCCTCCACTTT
CASSSTGQGDSPLHF
>few|TRBD2|TRBV2|TRBJ2-7
TGTGCCAGCAGTGAAGGAGGACTAGCGGGGGTATCTTCCTACGAGCAGTACTTC
CASSEGGLAGVSSYEQYF
>.|.|TRBV6-1|TRBJ2-5
TGTGCCAGCAGAGAAATCCCTGAGCAGGTGATTCAAGAGACCCAGTACTTC
CASREIPEQVIQETQYF
>.|TRBD2|TRBV28|TRBJ2-3
TGTGCCAGCAGTTTGGCGGGGGGAGGAGATACGCAGTATTTT
CASSLAGGGDTQYF
>.|.|TRBV19|TRBJ1-1
TGTGCCAGTAGTAAAGAGGGGGGGCGGACTGAAGCTTTCTTT
CASSKEGGRTEAFF
>.|.|TRBV5-4|TRBJ1-2
TGTGCCAGCAGCTTGGGGCGTACAGGATCACCCTATGGCTACACCTTC
CASSLGRTGSPYGYTF
>.|.|TRBV24-1|TRBJ2-5
TGTGCCACCAGTGAAGGGGGACAAAAAGAGACCCAGTACTTC
CATSEGGQKETQYF
>.|TRBD1|TRBV9|TRBJ1-4
TGTGCCAGCAGCAGAACAGGGGGCATCAATGAAAAACTGTTTTTT
CASSRTGGINEKLFF
>few|.|TRBV7-2|TRBJ2-2
TGTGCCAGCAGCTTAGGACTAAAAAACACCGGGGAGCTGTTTTTT
CASSLGLKNTGELFF
>.|TRBD2|TRBV11-2|TRBJ2-5
TGTGCCAGCAGCACCGGGACTAGCGGGGGGTTGTGGGAGACCCAGTACTTC
CASSTGTSGGLWETQYF
>.|TRBD2|TRBV5-1|TRBJ2-3
TGCGCCAGCAGCCCCGCTCCTAGCGGGAGGGGCACAGATACGCAGTATTTT
CASSPAPSGRGTDTQYF
>.|.|TRBV27|TRBJ2-1
TGTGCCAGCAGTTTAGAGGACAGTTACTACAATGAGCAGTTCTTC
CASSLEDSYYNEQFF
>.|TRBD1|TRBV24-1|TRBJ1-2
TGTGCCACCAGTGGCTCCCAGACAGGGGGTTTATACTATGGCTACACCTTC
CATSGSQTGGLYYGYTF